The entry that follows covers one T cell receptor (beta chain) sequence. Its target is not known. Profiled with immunoSEQ multiplex PCR; TCRdb holds only in-frame clones, not every one. The table records 60,000 to 65,000 clones, 90% to 95% of them present only once. The CDR3 is 13 amino acids. Trimming shortened V by 9 bases and J by 12 bases, and 23 bases separated the two germline ends. The V gene's germline CDR1 is MDHEN and CDR2 SYDVKM. The source of the sample is a study of graft-versus-host responses after intestinal transplantation. Findings of the study overall: Present in recipient marrow, GvH clones included some that appeared first in ileum or blood.

The chain carries TRBV28 and TRBJ1-1; D perhaps matches TRBD1 (5 bases). This material consisted of unstimulated CD8+ T cells sorted from spleen or lymph node cells, taken before transplant. The TCR comes from a human donor who was the organ donor for an intestinal transplant. CDR3 DNA sequence: TGTGCCAGTCAATATTGGGGGGGGGTGGAGACTTTCTTT. This codes for CASQYWGGVETFF.